Each of the 21 T cell receptor beta chains below was sequenced from the same sample in a study of patients and donors after allogeneic stem cell transplantation. TCRdb processed the RT-PCR reads anew with MiXCR; each CDR3 protein has one entry. The sample includes about 160,000 distinct CDR3 sequences, approximately 35% of them seen just once. Sequenced material: blood, either unsorted or a sorted T cell fraction (not recorded which). These receptors all stem from a human donor who was either an allogeneic HSCT recipient or a stem cell or donor lymphocyte infusion donor (not recorded which). It is not recorded whose cells these are; they may come from a transplant donor.

This sequence joins TRBV14 and TRBJ2-5, with D unresolved. CDR1 SGHDN and CDR2 FVKESK come from the germline V gene. The CDR3 is 13 residues long. Trimming left V 1 base short and J 5 bases short, with 8 bases between. CDR3 loop: CASSQASWETQYF. The CDR3 DNA is TGTGCCAGCAGCCAAGCGAGTTGGGAGACCCAGTACTTC.

This clonotype was found a few times. The chain combines TRBV7-2 with TRBJ1-2; 8 bases fit TRBD1. Germline lookup yields CDR1 SGHTA and CDR2 FQGNSA. J was trimmed by 9 bases and V by 5 bases; bases with no gene match: 8. This CDR3 contains 13 residues. The CDR3 nucleotides read TGTGCCAGCAGCCCTCCCGGACAGGGAAGCTACACCTTC. Its protein is CASSPPGQGSYTF.

The table lists this clonotype with many counts. This chain connects TRBV5-8 to TRBJ2-1; the D is unclear. The CDR3 has 13 amino acids. Germline CDR1 SGHTS, CDR2 YDEGEE. Trimming shortened V by 0 bases and J by 5 bases, and 6 bases separated the two germline ends. CDR3 sequence: CASSLGLHNEQFF. The CDR3 DNA is TGTGCCAGCAGCTTGGGGCTCCACAATGAGCAGTTCTTC.

V and J are TRBV27 and TRBJ2-2, with D uncertain. The CDR3 loop spans 13 amino acids. V was clipped by 2 bases and J by 3 bases, with 4 bases between them. The germline V gene encodes CDR1 MNHEY and CDR2 SMNVEV (reference sequence). The CDR3 protein is CASSLVYTGELFF. In DNA, the CDR3 is TGTGCCAGCAGTTTAGTGTACACCGGGGAGCTGTTTTTT.

This clonotype was detected only a few times. This rearrangement joins TRBV10-3 to TRBJ1-6, with TRBD1 as a possible D gene (6 bases). This CDR3 comprises 14 residues. Germline V gene lookup returns CDR1 ENHRY and CDR2 SYGVKD. Trimming left V 5 bases short and J 6 bases short, with 11 bases between. The CDR3, as DNA: TGTGCCATCAGTAGAGGACAGACTAATTCACCCCTCCACTTT. This codes for CAISRGQTNSPLHF.

A few counts support this clonotype. V usage is TRBV19 and J usage is TRBJ1-1; D not certain. V was clipped by 7 bases and J by 6 bases, with 9 bases between them. The germline CDR1 and CDR2 sequences are LNHDA and SQIVND (reference sequence). The CDR3 is 11 amino acids. The CDR3 nucleotides read TGTGCCAGTATCGGACTGGCTGAAGCTTTCTTT. As protein: CASIGLAEAFF.

V usage is TRBV4-1 and J usage is TRBJ2-1; D call uncertain. Trimming took off 0 bases at V and 9 bases at J, with 15 bases between the two ends. The CDR3 is 15 amino acids. Per germline, CDR1 MGHRA and CDR2 YSYEKL. The CDR3 DNA follows: TGCGCCAGCAGCCAAGAGGGTGGACGGTCGGTTGAGCAGTTCTTC. Amino acids: CASSQEGGRSVEQFF.

The V gene is TRBV15, the J gene TRBJ1-1; D gene unclear. V gave up 0 bases and J gave up 8 bases, with 7 bases separating them. CDR1 and CDR2 (germline): LNHNV, YYDKDF (reference sequence). This CDR3 spans 12 amino acids. CDR3 sequence (DNA): TGTGCCACCAGCAGAGATCGGAGGGAAGCTTTCTTT. This gives the protein CATSRDRREAFF.

The genes are TRBV12-3 or TRBV12-4 and TRBJ1-1; 9 positions match TRBD1. V lost 1 base to trimming and J lost 4 bases; unmatched junction nucleotides: 7. The CDR3 sequence is 16 residues long. The CDR3 loop is CASSLVDRGEFTEAFF. The CDR3 DNA reads as TGTGCCAGCAGTTTAGTCGACAGGGGGGAATTCACTGAAGCTTTCTTT.

This clonotype has more than one count but fewer than ten. The rearrangement links TRBV7-2 to TRBJ2-2, with D hard to call. There are 15 residues in the CDR3. The V gene's germline CDR1 is SGHTA and CDR2 FQGNSA. The V and J ends lost 5 bases and 0 bases respectively, with 10 bases between them. The CDR3 loop is CASSQQTPNTGELFF. CDR3 DNA sequence: TGTGCCAGCAGCCAACAGACCCCGAACACCGGGGAGCTGTTTTTT.

The sample holds a few counts of this clonotype. The rearrangement joins TRBV12-3 or TRBV12-4 to TRBJ1-5; TRBD1 matches 11 bases. Unmatched junction bases numbered 10, after V lost 4 bases and J lost 2 bases. The CDR3 sequence is 18 residues long. The CDR3 region has the DNA TGTGCCAGCAGTTCGCCGGGGACAGGGGGACGAGGCAATCAGCCCCAGCATTTT. This codes for CASSSPGTGGRGNQPQHF.

The V gene is TRBV29-1, the J gene TRBJ1-4, with TRBD1 matching 9 bases. The trim removed 5 bases at V and 8 bases at J, leaving 6 bases unmatched. The CDR3 has 13 residues. Germline lookup yields CDR1 SQVTM and CDR2 ANQGSEA. The CDR3 protein is CSVQQGAQEKLFF. The CDR3 DNA reads TGCAGCGTTCAACAGGGGGCACAGGAAAAACTGTTTTTT.

This chain joins TRBV7-2 and TRBJ1-2; no firm D call. The CDR3 has 14 residues. V gave up 3 bases and J gave up 5 bases, with 13 bases separating them. CDR1 is SGHTA and CDR2 is FQGNSA in the germline V gene. Written as DNA, the CDR3 is TGTGCCAGCAGCTTTTCAACAGACCTATATGGCTACACCTTC. Amino acids: CASSFSTDLYGYTF.

The table lists this clonotype with a count of one. The V call is TRBV14, the J call TRBJ1-4; no definite D call. There are 14 residues in the CDR3. Germline CDR1 is SGHDN and CDR2 is FVKESK. V was clipped by 3 bases and J by 3 bases, with 8 bases between them. CDR3 in DNA: TGTGCCAGCAGCCATAAACAGCCTAATGAAAAACTGTTTTTT. As protein: CASSHKQPNEKLFF. Supplemented by reference TRBV14 and TRBJ1-4, the full variable domain reads EAGVTQFPSHSVIEKGQTVTLRCDPISGHDNLYWYRRVMGKEIKFLLHFVKESKQDESGMPNNRFLAERTGGTYSTLKVQPAELEDSGVYFCASSHKQPNEKLFFGSGTQLSVL.

The chain has TRBV7-6 and TRBJ2-7, with 8 bases matching TRBD1. This CDR3 contains 14 residues. CDR1 and CDR2 (germline): SGHVS, FNYEAQ. Losses at the gene ends were 6 bases for V and 2 bases for J; bases not matched to a gene: 6. Written as DNA, the CDR3 is TGTGCCAGCAGTTCGGGGACAGGTGCCTACGAGCAGTACTTC. Its protein is CASSSGTGAYEQYF.

This chain joins TRBV20-1 and TRBJ2-3; 7 bases fit TRBD1. The ends lost 3 bases at V and 3 bases at J; junction bases unmatched: 9. The CDR3 spans 15 residues. Germline CDR1 and CDR2: DFQATT and SNEGSKA (reference sequence). The CDR3 sequence is CSASRDRVRTDTQYF. DNA for the CDR3: TGCAGTGCTAGCCGAGACAGGGTGAGAACAGATACGCAGTATTTT.

The J gene is TRBJ2-5, the V gene TRBV4-2, with 8 bases identical to TRBD2. The V and J ends lost 0 bases and 4 bases, in that order; junction bases with no gene match: 10. Per germline, CDR1 LGHNA and CDR2 YNFKEQ. This CDR3 is built from 17 residues. This CDR3 reads CASSQDRTGGQGETQYF. The CDR3 DNA reads as TGTGCCAGCAGCCAAGACAGGACGGGGGGGCAGGGAGAGACCCAGTACTTC.

In its sample, this clonotype was seen once. The chain is built from TRBV5-5 and TRBJ2-7; D might be TRBD2 (6 bases). The CDR3 runs to 13 residues. Germline values: CDR1 SGHKS, CDR2 YYEKEE (reference sequence). V shed 2 bases and J shed 3 bases, with 9 bases lying between them. This CDR3 reads CASSFMGGYEQYF. In DNA, the CDR3 is TGTGCCAGCAGCTTTATGGGAGGCTACGAGCAGTACTTC.

The V gene is TRBV28, the J gene TRBJ2-5, with D tentatively TRBD1 or TRBD2 (6 bases each). Germline values: CDR1 MDHEN, CDR2 SYDVKM. The V and J ends lost 6 bases and 1 base respectively, with 15 bases between them. The CDR3 consists of 15 residues. Here the CDR3 DNA reads TGTGCCAGCAGCCCCCCTACGGGGGCCCAAGAGACCCAGTACTTC. Its protein is CASSPPTGAQETQYF.

The V and J genes are TRBV9 and TRBJ2-2, with D unresolved. V dropped 0 bases and J dropped 4 bases, with 13 bases sitting between them. CDR3 size: 16 residues. Germline V gene sequence: CDR1 SGDLS, CDR2 YYNGEE. CDR3 residues: CASSVEIGFRTGELFF. As DNA, the CDR3 is TGTGCCAGCAGCGTAGAGATCGGGTTCCGCACCGGGGAGCTGTTTTTT. The full variable domain, completed using reference TRBV9 and TRBJ2-2, is DSGVTQTPKHLITATGQRVTLRCSPRSGDLSVYWYQQSLDQGLQFLIQYYNGEERAKGNILERFSAQQFPDLHSELNLSSLELGDSALYFCASSVEIGFRTGELFFGEGSRLTVL.

Only a few counts were recorded for this clonotype. The genes are TRBV29-1 and TRBJ1-4; TRBD1 might be the D (5 bases). The V gene's germline CDR1 is SQVTM and CDR2 ANQGSEA. The germline V and J ends were trimmed by 6 bases and 8 bases, with 22 bases remaining between them. The CDR3 is 15 amino acids. CDR3 sequence: CSVAHAPGHVEKLFF. CDR3 DNA sequence: TGCAGCGTGGCCCATGCCCCAGGGCACGTAGAAAAACTGTTTTTT.